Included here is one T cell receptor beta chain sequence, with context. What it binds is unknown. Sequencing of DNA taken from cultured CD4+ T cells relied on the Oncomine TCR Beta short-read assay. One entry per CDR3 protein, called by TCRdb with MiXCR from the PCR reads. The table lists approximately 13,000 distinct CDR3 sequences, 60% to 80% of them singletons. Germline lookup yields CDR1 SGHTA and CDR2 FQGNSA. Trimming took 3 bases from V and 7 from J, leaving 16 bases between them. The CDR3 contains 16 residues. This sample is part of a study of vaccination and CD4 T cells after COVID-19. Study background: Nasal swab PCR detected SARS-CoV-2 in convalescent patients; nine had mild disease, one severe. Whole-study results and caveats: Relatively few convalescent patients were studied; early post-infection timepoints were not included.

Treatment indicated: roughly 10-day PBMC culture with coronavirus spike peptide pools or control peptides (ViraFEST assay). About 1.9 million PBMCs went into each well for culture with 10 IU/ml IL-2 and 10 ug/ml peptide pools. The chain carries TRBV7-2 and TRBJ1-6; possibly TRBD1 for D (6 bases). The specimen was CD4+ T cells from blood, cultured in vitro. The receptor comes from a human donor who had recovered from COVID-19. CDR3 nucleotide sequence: TGTGCCAGCAGCTTTTCTCTTGTCAGGGGAAATTCACCCCTCCACTTT. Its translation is CASSFSLVRGNSPLHF.